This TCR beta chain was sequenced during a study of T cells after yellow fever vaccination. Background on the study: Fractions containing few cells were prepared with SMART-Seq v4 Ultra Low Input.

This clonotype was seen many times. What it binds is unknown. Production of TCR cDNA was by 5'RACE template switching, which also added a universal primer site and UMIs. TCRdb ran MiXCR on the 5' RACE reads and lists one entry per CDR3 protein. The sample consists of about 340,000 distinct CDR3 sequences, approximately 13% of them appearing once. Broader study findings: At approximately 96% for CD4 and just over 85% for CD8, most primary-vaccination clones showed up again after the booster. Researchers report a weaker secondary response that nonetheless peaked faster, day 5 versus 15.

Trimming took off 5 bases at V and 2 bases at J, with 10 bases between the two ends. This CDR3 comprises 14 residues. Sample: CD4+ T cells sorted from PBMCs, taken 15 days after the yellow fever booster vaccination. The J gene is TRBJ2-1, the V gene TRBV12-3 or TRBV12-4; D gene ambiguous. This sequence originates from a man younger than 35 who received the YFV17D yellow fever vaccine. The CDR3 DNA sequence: TGTGCCAGCAGTCGATTAGCAGCCTACAATGAGCAGTTCTTC. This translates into CASSRLAAYNEQFF.